This record covers a single TCR beta chain. The sample comes from a study of CD8 T cells in Susac syndrome. V lost 0 bases to trimming and J lost 3 bases, with 9 bases between them. The CDR3 runs to 14 residues. Germline V gene lookup returns CDR1 SGDLS and CDR2 YYNGEE. The authors reverse transcribed roughly 0.5 to 1 ug RNA with random hexamers. From the immunoSEQ multiplex PCR reads, TCRdb called clonotypes with MiXCR, one entry per CDR3 protein. The sample holds about 150,000 distinct CDR3 sequences, around 96% seen once. Sequenced material: CD4+ T cells from PBMCs. The origin of this receptor is a human donor with Susac syndrome. J is TRBJ1-2 and V is TRBV9, with unresolved D. CDR3 sequence: CASSVVGTDYGYTF. Here the CDR3 DNA reads TGTGCCAGCAGCGTAGTCGGAACCGACTATGGCTACACCTTC.